The rows below give T cell receptor beta chains drawn from one sample of a study of CD8 T cells in Susac syndrome. TCRdb passed the immunoSEQ multiplex PCR reads through MiXCR, listing each CDR3 protein once. The sample carries 210,000 or so distinct CDR3 sequences, over 90% recorded once. The sequencing input was CD4+ T cells from PBMCs. These receptors were obtained from a human donor with Susac syndrome. Each CDR3 is given with its conserved first and last residue. A D gene is named only where the DNA matches it firmly. Some rows mark clone size as missing; the rest say once, few, many or name a class of expanded clone.

TGTGCCAGCTCGCTTGGACTCGGCACAGATACGCAGTATTTT	CASSLGLGTDTQYF	TRBV18	TRBJ2-3	-	few
TGCAGCGTTGCCGGCCTAGAGGGCTTATTGACTGAAGCTTTCTTT	CSVAGLEGLLTEAFF	TRBV29-1	TRBJ1-1	-	once
TGTGCCTGGAGTAGAGGGCAGAAAGAGACCCAGTACTTC	CAWSRGQKETQYF	TRBV30	TRBJ2-5	-	-
TGTGCCAGCAGATCGTCTACGCTGTGGAATTTGAACTATGGCTACACCTTC	CASRSSTLWNLNYGYTF	TRBV6-1	TRBJ1-2	-	-
TGCAGTGCTAGATGGACAACAGGTGGGACTTTCTTT	CSARWTTGGTFF	TRBV20-1	TRBJ1-1	-	-
TGTGCCATCACACCCGGGACAGGGGGGTTTGATGAAGCTTTCTTT	CAITPGTGGFDEAFF	TRBV10-3	TRBJ1-1	TRBD1	-
TGTGCCAGCAGTCCTCGGAGGACCTCGGGGACCCAGTACTTC	CASSPRRTSGTQYF	TRBV27	TRBJ2-5	-	-
TGCAGTGCTACCGGGGGGAGAAACTATGGCTACACCTTC	CSATGGRNYGYTF	TRBV20-1	TRBJ1-2	-	-
TGTGCCAGCAGCTCCGGTGGCTACGAGCAGTACTTC	CASSSGGYEQYF	TRBV11-2	TRBJ2-7	-	-
TGTGCCAGCAGCGCTTCCAGAAGGGTGTTCTATGGCTACACCTTC	CASSASRRVFYGYTF	TRBV7-9	TRBJ1-2	-	-
TGTGCCAGCAGTCAGCGACAGGGTTGGATAGCCTACGAGCAGTACTTC	CASSQRQGWIAYEQYF	TRBV28	TRBJ2-7	TRBD1	once
TGTGCCTGGAGTCCACCGACGTACCAAGAGACCCAGTACTTC	CAWSPPTYQETQYF	TRBV30	TRBJ2-5	-	-
TGCGCCAGCAGCCCGGGACAGGGCGATAGCGGCTACACCTTC	CASSPGQGDSGYTF	TRBV5-1	TRBJ1-2	TRBD1	-
TGCAGTGCTAGGGGGACAGGGGGCACTGAAGCTTTCTTT	CSARGTGGTEAFF	TRBV20-1	TRBJ1-1	TRBD1	-
TGTGCCAGCAGTGCGGGTCTTTCAGCTGGGGCCAACGTCCTGACTTTC	CASSAGLSAGANVLTF	TRBV6-1	TRBJ2-6	-	-
TGTGCCAGCAGCCATCCTACAGGGGGCCTTGGCAATCAGCCCCAGCATTTT	CASSHPTGGLGNQPQHF	TRBV12-3/TRBV12-4	TRBJ1-5	TRBD1	-
TGCAGTGCTCGTCAGAGCAGATACGAGCAGTACTTC	CSARQSRYEQYF	TRBV20-1	TRBJ2-7	-	once
TGTGCCAGCAGTTATCTACCCGGGACAGGGGTGAACACTGAAGCTTTCTTT	CASSYLPGTGVNTEAFF	TRBV6-5	TRBJ1-1	TRBD1	-
TGTGCCAGCAGCGTAGCTATGAAAGCCACTGAAGCTTTCTTT	CASSVAMKATEAFF	TRBV9	TRBJ1-1	-	-
TGTGCCACCAGTGCGGCAGGGGCCCACGAGCAGTACTTC	CATSAAGAHEQYF	TRBV24-1	TRBJ2-7	-	-
TGTGCCGGAAGGGGGAACACCGGGGAGCTGTTTTTT	CAGRGNTGELFF	TRBV30	TRBJ2-2	-	-
TGTGCCAGCAGCCCGGCGAGGGGAGTACAGACCCAGTACTTC	CASSPARGVQTQYF	TRBV3-1	TRBJ2-5	-	-
TGTGCCAGCAGCCCGGCAGTTTGGTCTGAAGCTTTCTTT	CASSPAVWSEAFF	TRBV28	TRBJ1-1	-	-
TGTGCCAGCAGTGCCCAGGGGGCCGCCGGCTACACCTTC	CASSAQGAAGYTF	TRBV12-3/TRBV12-4	TRBJ1-2	TRBD1	-
TGCAGTGCTAGAGATCAAATGAGGATCTACGAGCAGTACTTC	CSARDQMRIYEQYF	TRBV20-1	TRBJ2-7	-	-
TGTGCCAGTAGTATTCAGGGACCAACCCAAGAGACCCAGTACTTC	CASSIQGPTQETQYF	TRBV19	TRBJ2-5	-	-
TGTGCCAGCAGTGAAGAGGTGGCGGGGGGCTCCTTAGACAATGAGCAGTTCTTC	CASSEEVAGGSLDNEQFF	TRBV2	TRBJ2-1	TRBD2	-
TGTGCCAGCAGCTTAGCCTCCGGGAAAGCACAAGAGACCCAGTACTTC	CASSLASGKAQETQYF	TRBV7-2	TRBJ2-5	-	-
TGTGCCAGCAGCGGGGGGGGAAGGACTGGAAACACCATATATTTT	CASSGGGRTGNTIYF	TRBV11-2	TRBJ1-3	-	once
TGTGCCAGCAGTTACTCGGCCCCACAGGGGGGGGTGTTTGGCTACACCTTC	CASSYSAPQGGVFGYTF	TRBV6-5	TRBJ1-2	TRBD1	-
TGTGCCAGCAGTCGACAGGGGATGGGGACATCAGCCCAGCATTTT	CASSRQGMGTSAQHF	TRBV6-2/TRBV6-3	TRBJ1-5	TRBD1	once
TGTGCCAGCAGTTACGTTCCAGACGGGGAGACCCAGTACTTC	CASSYVPDGETQYF	TRBV6-2/TRBV6-3	TRBJ2-5	-	-